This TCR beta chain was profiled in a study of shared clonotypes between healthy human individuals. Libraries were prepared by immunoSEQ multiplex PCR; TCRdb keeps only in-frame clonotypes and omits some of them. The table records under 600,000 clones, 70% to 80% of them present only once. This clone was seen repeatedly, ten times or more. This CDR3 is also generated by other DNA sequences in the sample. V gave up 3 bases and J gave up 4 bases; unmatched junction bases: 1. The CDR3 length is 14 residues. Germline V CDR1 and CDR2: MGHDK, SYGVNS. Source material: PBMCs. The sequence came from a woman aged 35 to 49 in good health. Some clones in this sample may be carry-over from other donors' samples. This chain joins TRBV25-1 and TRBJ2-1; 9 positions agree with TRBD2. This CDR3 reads CASSDSGSYNEQFF. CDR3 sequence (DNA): TGTGCCAGCAGTGATAGCGGGAGTTACAATGAGCAGTTCTTC.